Listed below are T cell receptor beta chains from one sample, sequenced in a study of CD8 T cells in ankylosing spondylitis. TCRdb ran MiXCR on the 5' RACE reads and lists one entry per CDR3 protein. The sample includes some 400,000 distinct CDR3 sequences, 20% to 25% seen only once; the top ten take about 17%. The specimen was blood, either unsorted or a sorted T cell fraction (not recorded which). These receptors all stem from a male donor with ankylosing spondylitis. Both conserved end residues are part of each CDR3. D genes are given only for firm matches. The size field is filled for only some rows; it gives once, few, many or a size class.

TRBV6-5,TRBJ1-1,few,NA,TGTGCCAGCAGTTACTTTGGAGGGGGGAACACTGAAGCTTTCTTT,CASSYFGGGNTEAFF
TRBV5-6,TRBJ2-2,NA,TRBD2,TGTGCCAGCAGCCCCCTCGGCCTAGCGGACACCGGGGAGCTGTTTTTT,CASSPLGLADTGELFF
TRBV2,TRBJ2-7,few,NA,TGTGCCAGCAGCTTAAACGGGCTCCCCACCTACGATATGGACTTC,CASSLNGLPTYDMDF
TRBV29-1,TRBJ2-4,NA,NA,TGCAGCGCCTGGAATGCCAAAAACATTCAGTACTTC,CSAWNAKNIQYF
TRBV6-2/TRBV6-3,TRBJ2-3,NA,TRBD1,TGTGCCAGCAGTACAATGGACAGGAGCACAGATACGCAGTATTTT,CASSTMDRSTDTQYF
TRBV12-3/TRBV12-4,TRBJ1-3,few,NA,TGTGCCAGCAGTCCGGGGTGGGGAAACACCATATATTTT,CASSPGWGNTIYF
TRBV3-1,TRBJ2-3,NA,NA,TGTGCCAGCAATCAAGGGCACGAAGGGGATACGCAGTATTTT,CASNQGHEGDTQYF
TRBV7-7,TRBJ2-1,NA,TRBD2,TGTGCCAGCAGCTTAGCGGGTAGCGGGAATGAGCAGTTCTTC,CASSLAGSGNEQFF
TRBV5-1,TRBJ1-5,many,NA,TGCGCCAGCAGCTTAGAGGGCGCGGGGATCAATCAGCCCCAGCATTTT,CASSLEGAGINQPQHF
TRBV12-5,TRBJ1-1,few,TRBD1,TGTGCTAGTGTGGGGGGGACAGTAGGAACTGAAGCTTTCTTT,CASVGGTVGTEAFF
TRBV6-2/TRBV6-3,TRBJ2-1,NA,TRBD2,TGTGCCAGCAGACGATCGGGGACTAGCGGGACTGAGCAGTTCTTC,CASRRSGTSGTEQFF
TRBV9,TRBJ1-2,NA,TRBD1,TGTGCCAGCAGCCCAGGGACAGGGAGTAACTATGGCTACACCTTC,CASSPGTGSNYGYTF
TRBV7-9,TRBJ2-5,few,NA,TGTGCCAGCAGCGTAGTCGGGGGGCTATGGGTCTTC,CASSVVGGLWVF
TRBV7-8,TRBJ2-1,NA,NA,TGTGCCAGCAGCCAGAGGAGGGGCCCGTCCTCCTACAATGAGCAGTTCTTC,CASSQRRGPSSYNEQFF
TRBV4-3,TRBJ2-7,NA,NA,TGCGCCAGCAGCCAAGGGAGGTTCTCCTACGAGCAGTACTTC,CASSQGRFSYEQYF
TRBV6-5,TRBJ2-7,many,TRBD2,TGTGCCAGCAGTTACTCGCGGGGGAGGGAGTACGAGCAGTACTTC,CASSYSRGREYEQYF
TRBV7-3,TRBJ2-7,NA,NA,TGTGCCAGCAGCTTATATGGAGGGGCCTACGAGCAGTACTTC,CASSLYGGAYEQYF
TRBV14,TRBJ1-3,NA,NA,TGTGCCAGCAGCCGCTTGGGGGCTTCGGGAAACACCATATATTTT,CASSRLGASGNTIYF